This TCR beta chain stems from a study of shared clonotypes between healthy human individuals. This CDR3 region has 17 residues. V was pared by 0 bases and J by 0 bases, with 12 bases between. Germline lookup yields CDR1 LGHNA and CDR2 YSLEER. Turning to this clone: Its matching antigen is unknown.

Study results and limitations: Large sequencing depth failed to make sorted-subset sequencing complete, rarefaction showed.

Sorted-subset replicate PCR reactions were performed with about 200 ng DNA, corresponding to roughly 30,000 T cell genomes. Measured with immunoSEQ multiplex PCR; TCRdb has only the in-frame clones, and not every one. This sample carries about 2,500,000 clones, around nine tenths of them seen once, and the ten largest clones take 0.11% to 0.15%. The specimen sequenced was naive CD4+ T cells sorted from blood. Sample subset: CD45RA+ positively selected. The V call is TRBV4-3, the J call TRBJ1-3; the D is unclear. The receptor was isolated from a man younger than 30 in good health. CDR3 sequence: CASSQEPVLSSGNTIYF. CDR3 bases: TGCGCCAGCAGCCAAGAGCCGGTCCTGAGCTCTGGAAACACCATATATTTT.